This TCR beta chain was recorded in a study of T-cell memory formation after mild COVID-19. Study at large: TCR clusters mostly belonged to single donors. Study-wide findings and caveats: Nothing showed for sure that second-wave clones peaking on day 37 were SARS-CoV-2 specific. Day 15 to 85 contracting clones showed balanced CD4/CD8; day 15 to 37 expanders favored CD4+.

This clonotype showed up many times. Antigen specificity is unknown. The V end lost 0 bases, the J end lost 5 bases, and 9 bases lay between the germline ends. Germline V gives CDR1 SGHRS, CDR2 YFSETQ. This CDR3 is built from 14 residues. TCRdb reprocessed the 5' RACE reads via MiXCR and lists one record per CDR3 protein. The sample lists some 340,000 distinct CDR3 sequences; over 10% were seen once. The sequence was collected from a man aged 18 to 35 who had mild COVID-19 (a few samples of this study predate the infection). Cell type and time point are not known. V gene TRBV5-1 combines with J gene TRBJ2-1, with D perhaps TRBD1 or TRBD2 (6 bases each). Sequencing input: PBMCs or a T cell subset sorted from them (not recorded which). The CDR3 nucleotides read TGCGCCAGCAGCTTGGGGGGGGCCAACAATGAGCAGTTCTTC. Its protein product is CASSLGGANNEQFF.